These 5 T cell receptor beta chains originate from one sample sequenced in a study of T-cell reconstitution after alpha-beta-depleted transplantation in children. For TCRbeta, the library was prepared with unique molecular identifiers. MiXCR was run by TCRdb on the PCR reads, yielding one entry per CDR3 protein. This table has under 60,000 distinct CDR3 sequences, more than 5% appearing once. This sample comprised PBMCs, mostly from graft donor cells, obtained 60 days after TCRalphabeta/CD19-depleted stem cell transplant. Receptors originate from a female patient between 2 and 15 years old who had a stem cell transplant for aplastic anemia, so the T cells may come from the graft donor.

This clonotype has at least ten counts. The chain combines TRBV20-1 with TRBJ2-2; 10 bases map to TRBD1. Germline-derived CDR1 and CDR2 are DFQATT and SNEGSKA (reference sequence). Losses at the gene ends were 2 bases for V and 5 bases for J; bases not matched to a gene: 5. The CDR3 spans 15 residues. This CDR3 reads CSARLGQGMTGELFF. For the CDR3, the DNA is TGCAGTGCTAGACTGGGACAGGGGATGACCGGGGAGCTGTTTTTT.

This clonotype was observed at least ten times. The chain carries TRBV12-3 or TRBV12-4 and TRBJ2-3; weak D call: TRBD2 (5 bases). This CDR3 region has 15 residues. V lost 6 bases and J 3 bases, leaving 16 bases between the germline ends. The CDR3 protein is CASSRLGVGTDTQYF. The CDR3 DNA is TGTGCCAGCAGCCGCCTCGGGGTTGGGACAGATACGCAGTATTTT.

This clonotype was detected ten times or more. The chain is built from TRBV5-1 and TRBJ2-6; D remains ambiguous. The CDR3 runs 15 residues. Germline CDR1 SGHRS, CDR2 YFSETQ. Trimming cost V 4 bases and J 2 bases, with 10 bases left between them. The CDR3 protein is CASSPGGAGANVLTF. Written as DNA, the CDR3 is TGCGCCAGCAGCCCTGGCGGTGCTGGGGCCAACGTCCTGACTTTC. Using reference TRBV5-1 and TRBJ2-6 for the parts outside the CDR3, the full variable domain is KAGVTQTPRYLIKTRGQQVTLSCSPISGHRSVSWYQQTPGQGLQFLFEYFSETQRNKGNFPGRFSGRQFSNSRSEMNVSTLELGDSALYLCASSPGGAGANVLTFGAGSRLTVL.

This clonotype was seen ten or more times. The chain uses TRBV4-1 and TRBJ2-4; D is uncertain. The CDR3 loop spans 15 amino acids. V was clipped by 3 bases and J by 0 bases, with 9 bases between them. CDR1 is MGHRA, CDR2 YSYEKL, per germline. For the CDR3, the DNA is TGCGCCAGCAGCCAGTTCAGTCTAGCCAAAAACATTCAGTACTTC. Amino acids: CASSQFSLAKNIQYF.

CDR3 sequence (DNA): TGTGCCAGCAGCCGAGGCGGGATAGCGGGAGCGGCCGGGGAGCTGTTTTTT. Amino acids: CASSRGGIAGAAGELFF. This chain links TRBV7-6 with TRBJ2-2, with 9 bases matching TRBD2. Germline assignment: CDR1 SGHVS and CDR2 FNYEAQ. V was clipped by 5 bases and J by 6 bases; unmatched bases: 13. The CDR3 consists of 17 residues.